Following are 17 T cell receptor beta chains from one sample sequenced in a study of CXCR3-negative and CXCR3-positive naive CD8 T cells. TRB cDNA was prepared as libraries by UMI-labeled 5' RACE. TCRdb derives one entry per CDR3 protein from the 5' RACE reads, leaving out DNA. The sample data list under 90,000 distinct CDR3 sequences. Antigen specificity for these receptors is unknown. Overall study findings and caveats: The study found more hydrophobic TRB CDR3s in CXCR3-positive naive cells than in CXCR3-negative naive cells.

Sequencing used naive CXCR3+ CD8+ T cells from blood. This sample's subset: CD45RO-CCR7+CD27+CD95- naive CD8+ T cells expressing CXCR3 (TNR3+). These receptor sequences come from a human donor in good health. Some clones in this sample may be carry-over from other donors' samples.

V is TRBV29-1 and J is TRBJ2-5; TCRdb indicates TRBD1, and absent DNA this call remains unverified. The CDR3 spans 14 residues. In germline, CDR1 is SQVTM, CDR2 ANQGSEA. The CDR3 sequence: CSAVGWTAQETQYF.

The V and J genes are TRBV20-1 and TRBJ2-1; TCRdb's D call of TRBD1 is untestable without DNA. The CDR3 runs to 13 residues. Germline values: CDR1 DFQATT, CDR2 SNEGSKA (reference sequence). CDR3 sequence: CSARLGVGNEQFF.

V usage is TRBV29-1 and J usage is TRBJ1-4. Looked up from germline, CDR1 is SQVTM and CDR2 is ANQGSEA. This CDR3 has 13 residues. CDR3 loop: CSGRTSTNEKLFF.

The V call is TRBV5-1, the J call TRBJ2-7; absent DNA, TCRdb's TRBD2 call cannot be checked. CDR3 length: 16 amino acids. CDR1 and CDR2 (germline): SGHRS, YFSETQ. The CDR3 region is CASREAERHPTYEQYF.

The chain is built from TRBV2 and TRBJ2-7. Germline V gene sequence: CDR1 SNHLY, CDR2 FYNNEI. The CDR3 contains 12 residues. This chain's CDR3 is CASSRGRDEQYF.

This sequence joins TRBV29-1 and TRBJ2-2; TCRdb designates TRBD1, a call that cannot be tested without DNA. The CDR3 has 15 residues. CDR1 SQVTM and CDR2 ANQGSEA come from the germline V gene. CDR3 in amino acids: CSVGAGQGHSGELFF.

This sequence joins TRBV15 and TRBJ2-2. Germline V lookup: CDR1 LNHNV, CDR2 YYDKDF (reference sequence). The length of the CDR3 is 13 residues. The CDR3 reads CATSDKSTGELFF.

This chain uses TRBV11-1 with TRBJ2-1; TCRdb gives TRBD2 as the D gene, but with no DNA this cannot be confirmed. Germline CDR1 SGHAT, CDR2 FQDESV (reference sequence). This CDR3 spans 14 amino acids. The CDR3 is CASSFEREVDEQFF.

This CDR3 is CATLLARVNQPQHF. The genes are TRBV28 and TRBJ1-5. The germline V gene has CDR1 MDHEN and CDR2 SYDVKM. The CDR3 sequence is 14 residues long.

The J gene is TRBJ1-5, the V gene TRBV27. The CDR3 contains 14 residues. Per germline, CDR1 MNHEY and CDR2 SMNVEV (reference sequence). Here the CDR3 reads CASSPPNSNQPHHF.

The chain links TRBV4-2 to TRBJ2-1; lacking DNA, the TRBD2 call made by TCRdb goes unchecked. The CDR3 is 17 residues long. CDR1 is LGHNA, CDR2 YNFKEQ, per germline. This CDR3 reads CASSQEKAGDYYNEQFF.

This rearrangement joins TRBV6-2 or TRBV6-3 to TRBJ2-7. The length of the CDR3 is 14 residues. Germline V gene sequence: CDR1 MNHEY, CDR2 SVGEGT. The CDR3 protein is CASSYQTELGEQYF.

The CDR3 here is CASSLEARTEAFF. V gene TRBV7-7 combines with J gene TRBJ1-1; no DNA is available, so the TRBD1 call from TCRdb remains unchecked. Germline V gene sequence: CDR1 SSHAT, CDR2 FNYEAQ (reference sequence). The CDR3 is 13 amino acids.

The CDR3 is CASSLAAPQRFNQPQHF. This chain joins TRBV7-6 and TRBJ1-5; with no DNA, the TCRdb D assignment of TRBD1 cannot be verified. Germline V CDR1 and CDR2: SGHVS, FNYEAQ. This CDR3 region has 17 residues.

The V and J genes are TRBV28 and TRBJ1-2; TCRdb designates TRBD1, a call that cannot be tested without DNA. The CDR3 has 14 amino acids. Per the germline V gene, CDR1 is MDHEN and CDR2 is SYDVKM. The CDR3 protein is CASSFGGGQDGYTF.

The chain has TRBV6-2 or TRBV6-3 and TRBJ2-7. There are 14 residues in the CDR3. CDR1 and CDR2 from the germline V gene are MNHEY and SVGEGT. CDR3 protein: CASSPARATYEQYF.

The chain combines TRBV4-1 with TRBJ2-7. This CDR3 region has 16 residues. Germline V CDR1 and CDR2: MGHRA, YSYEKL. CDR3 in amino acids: CASSQGLGLVPYEQYF.